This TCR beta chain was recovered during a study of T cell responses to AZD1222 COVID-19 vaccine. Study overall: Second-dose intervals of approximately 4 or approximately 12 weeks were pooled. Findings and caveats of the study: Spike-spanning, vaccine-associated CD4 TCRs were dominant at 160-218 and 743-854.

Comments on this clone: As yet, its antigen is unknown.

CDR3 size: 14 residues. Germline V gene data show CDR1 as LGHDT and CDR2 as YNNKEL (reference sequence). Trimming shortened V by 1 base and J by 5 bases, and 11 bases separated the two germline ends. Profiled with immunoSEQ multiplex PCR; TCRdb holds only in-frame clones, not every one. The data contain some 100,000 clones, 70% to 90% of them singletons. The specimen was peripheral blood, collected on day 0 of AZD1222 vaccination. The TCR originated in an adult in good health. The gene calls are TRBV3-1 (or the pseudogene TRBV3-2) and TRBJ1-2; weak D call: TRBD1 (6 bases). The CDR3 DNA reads TGTGCCAGCAGCCAAGGAACAGGGAGGTATGGCTACACCTTC. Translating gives CASSQGTGRYGYTF.